The entry below gives a single T cell receptor beta chain sequence along with its context. This sample stems from a study of blood T cell repertoires in COVID-19. At the level of the study: The origin of the acute and convalescent COVID-19 samples was the United States, Italy and Spain. In each case, the material was cDNA or gDNA derived from T cells, B-cell-depleted T cells, or PBMCs.

Authors' data handling: Reference gene primer amplification gave nucleated cell count estimates. Here immunoSEQ multiplex PCR was the method, and the copy in TCRdb shows in-frame clones only, minus some. That table is the source of V, J and clone size, and D and trimming were worked out from the DNA. The sample includes roughly 150,000 clones, approximately 82% seen only once; the top ten take roughly 9.8%. Sequences were obtained from peripheral blood. This receptor was obtained from a woman in her forties or fifties with acute or convalescent COVID-19.

The CDR3 is CASSLDYTTHETQYF. CDR3 DNA sequence: TGTGCCAGCAGCTTAGACTATACCACCCACGAGACCCAGTACTTC. The rearrangement joins TRBV7-2 to TRBJ2-5; no reliable D call. Germline V gene sequence: CDR1 SGHTA, CDR2 FQGNSA. The CDR3 runs 15 residues. Trimming left V 1 base short and J 5 bases short, with 14 bases between. Using reference TRBV7-2 and TRBJ2-5 for the parts outside the CDR3, the full variable domain is GAGVSQSPSNKVTEKGKDVELRCDPISGHTALYWYRQSLGQGLEFLIYFQGNSAPDKSGLPSDRFSAERTGGSVSTLTIQRTQQEDSAVYLCASSLDYTTHETQYFGPGTRLLVL.